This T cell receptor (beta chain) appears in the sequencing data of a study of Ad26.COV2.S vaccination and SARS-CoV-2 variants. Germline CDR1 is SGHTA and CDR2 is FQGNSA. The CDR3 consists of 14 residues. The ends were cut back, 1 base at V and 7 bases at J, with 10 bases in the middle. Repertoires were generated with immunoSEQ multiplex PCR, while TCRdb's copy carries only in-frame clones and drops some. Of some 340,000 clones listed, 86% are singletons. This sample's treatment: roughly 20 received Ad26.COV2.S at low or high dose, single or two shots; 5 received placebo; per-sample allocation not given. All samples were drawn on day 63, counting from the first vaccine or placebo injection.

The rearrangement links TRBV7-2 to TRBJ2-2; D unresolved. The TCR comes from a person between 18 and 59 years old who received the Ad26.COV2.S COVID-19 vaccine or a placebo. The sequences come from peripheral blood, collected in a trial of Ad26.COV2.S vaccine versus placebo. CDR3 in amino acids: CASSLVWSDGELFF. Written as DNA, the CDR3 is TGTGCCAGCAGCTTAGTATGGAGTGACGGGGAGCTGTTTTTT.